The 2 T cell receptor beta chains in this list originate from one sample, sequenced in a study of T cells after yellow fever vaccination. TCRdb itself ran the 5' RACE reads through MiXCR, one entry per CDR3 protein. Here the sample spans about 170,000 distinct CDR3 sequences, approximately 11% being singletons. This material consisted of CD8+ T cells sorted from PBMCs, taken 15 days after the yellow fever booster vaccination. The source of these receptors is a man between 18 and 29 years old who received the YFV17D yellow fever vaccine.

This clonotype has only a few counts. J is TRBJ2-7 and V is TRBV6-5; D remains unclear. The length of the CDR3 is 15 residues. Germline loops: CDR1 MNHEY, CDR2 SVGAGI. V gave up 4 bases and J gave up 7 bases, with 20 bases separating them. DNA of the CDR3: TGTGCCAGCAGTTTTTGGCGGAACCCTACGCCGGAGCAGTACGTC. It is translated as CASSFWRNPTPEQYV.

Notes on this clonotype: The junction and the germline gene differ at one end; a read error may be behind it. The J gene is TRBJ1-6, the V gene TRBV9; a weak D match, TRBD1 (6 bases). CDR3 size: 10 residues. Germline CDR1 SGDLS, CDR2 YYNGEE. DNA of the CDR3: TGTGCCAGCAGCGACGGGACACCCTACTTT. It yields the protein CASSDGTPYF.